This T cell receptor (beta chain) comes out of a study of T cell clusters in autoimmune cytopenias. One tube held mixed TRB-A and TRB-B primer pools for touch-down PCR. Reanalyzing the multiplex PCR reads, TCRdb keeps one entry per CDR3 protein, without DNA. This sample's table reports some 14,000 distinct CDR3 sequences. Study conclusions and caveats: TRB repertoire shifts in secondary cytopenia and chronic lymphocytic leukemia mostly reflected lymphoma, not autoimmunity.

Each sample's input was roughly 230 ng genomic DNA, some 40,000 genome equivalents. Germline CDR1 is DFQATT and CDR2 is SNEGSKA (reference sequence). CDR3 length: 13 amino acids. As to this clonotype: Its matching antigen is unknown.

V and J are TRBV20-1 and TRBJ1-2; TCRdb picks TRBD1, but there is no DNA to check that call. The source of this sequence is a human donor with an autoimmune cytopenia or autoimmune hepatitis (not recorded which). What was sequenced was peripheral blood. The CDR3 reads CSASSGQGYGYTF.